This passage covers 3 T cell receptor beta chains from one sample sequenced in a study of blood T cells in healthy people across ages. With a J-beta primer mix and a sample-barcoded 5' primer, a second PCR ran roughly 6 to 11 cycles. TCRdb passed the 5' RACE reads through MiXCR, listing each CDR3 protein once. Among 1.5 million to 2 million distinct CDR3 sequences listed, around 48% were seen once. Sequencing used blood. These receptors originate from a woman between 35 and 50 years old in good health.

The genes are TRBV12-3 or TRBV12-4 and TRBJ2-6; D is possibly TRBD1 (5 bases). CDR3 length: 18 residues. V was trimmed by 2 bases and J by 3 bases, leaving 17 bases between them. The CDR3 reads CASSLWGQGKGGANVLTF. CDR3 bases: TGTGCCAGCAGTTTATGGGGTCAGGGAAAAGGTGGGGCCAACGTCCTGACTTTC.

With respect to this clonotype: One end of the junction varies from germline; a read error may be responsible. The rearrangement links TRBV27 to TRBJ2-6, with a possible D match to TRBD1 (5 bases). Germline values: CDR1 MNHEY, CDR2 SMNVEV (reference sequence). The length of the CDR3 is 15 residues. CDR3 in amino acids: CATSSGLSGANALTF. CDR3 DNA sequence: TGTGCCACCTCCTCGGGTCTCTCTGGGGCCAACGCCCTGACTTTC.

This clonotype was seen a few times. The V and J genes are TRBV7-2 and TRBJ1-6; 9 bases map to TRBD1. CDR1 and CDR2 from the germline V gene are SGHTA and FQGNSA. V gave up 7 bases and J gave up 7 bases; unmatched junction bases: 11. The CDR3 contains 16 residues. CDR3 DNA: TGTGCCAGCAATCTACAGGGGGCCGGCTTAAATTCACCCCTCCACTTT. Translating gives CASNLQGAGLNSPLHF. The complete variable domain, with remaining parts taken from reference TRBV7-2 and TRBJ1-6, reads GAGVSQSPSNKVTEKGKDVELRCDPISGHTALYWYRQSLGQGLEFLIYFQGNSAPDKSGLPSDRFSAERTGGSVSTLTIQRTQQEDSAVYLCASNLQGAGLNSPLHFGNGTRLTVT.